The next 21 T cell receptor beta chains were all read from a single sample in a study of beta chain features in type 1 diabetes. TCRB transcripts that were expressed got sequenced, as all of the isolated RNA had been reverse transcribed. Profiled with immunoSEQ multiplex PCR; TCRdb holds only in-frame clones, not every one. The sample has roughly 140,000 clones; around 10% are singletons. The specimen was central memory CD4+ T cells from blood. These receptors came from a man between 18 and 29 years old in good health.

The CDR3 reads CAWRGTFYNSPLHF. In DNA, the CDR3 is TGTGCCTGGAGAGGCACTTTCTATAATTCACCCCTCCACTTT. V and J are TRBV30 and TRBJ1-6; D is uncertain. V was cut by 3 bases and J by 3 bases, with 9 bases left in between. The CDR3 spans 14 residues. Germline V lookup: CDR1 GTSNPN, CDR2 SVGIG (reference sequence).

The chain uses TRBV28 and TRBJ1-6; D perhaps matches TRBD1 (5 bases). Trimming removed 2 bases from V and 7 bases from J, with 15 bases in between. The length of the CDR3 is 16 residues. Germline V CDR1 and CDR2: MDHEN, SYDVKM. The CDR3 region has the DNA TGTGCCAGCAGTTTACCCTTCTCAGGGTTAAATTCACCCCTCCACTTT. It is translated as CASSLPFSGLNSPLHF.

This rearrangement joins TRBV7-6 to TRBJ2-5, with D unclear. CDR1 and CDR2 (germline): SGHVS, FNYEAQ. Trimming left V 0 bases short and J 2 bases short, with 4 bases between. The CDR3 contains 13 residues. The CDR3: CASSLAWQETQYF. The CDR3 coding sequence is TGTGCCAGCAGCTTAGCATGGCAAGAGACCCAGTACTTC.

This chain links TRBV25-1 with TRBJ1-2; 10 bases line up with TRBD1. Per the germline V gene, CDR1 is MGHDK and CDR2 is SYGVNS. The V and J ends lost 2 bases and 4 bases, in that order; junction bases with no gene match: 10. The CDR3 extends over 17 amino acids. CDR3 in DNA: TGTGCCAGCAGTGAAGGAAAGGGGACAGGGGCCAGCTATGGCTACACCTTC. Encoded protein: CASSEGKGTGASYGYTF.

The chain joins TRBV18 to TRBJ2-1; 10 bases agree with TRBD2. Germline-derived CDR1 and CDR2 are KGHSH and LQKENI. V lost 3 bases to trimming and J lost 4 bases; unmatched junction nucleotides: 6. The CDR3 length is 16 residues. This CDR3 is CASSPSTSGNYNEQFF. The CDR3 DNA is TGTGCCAGCTCACCCTCTACTAGCGGGAATTACAATGAGCAGTTCTTC.

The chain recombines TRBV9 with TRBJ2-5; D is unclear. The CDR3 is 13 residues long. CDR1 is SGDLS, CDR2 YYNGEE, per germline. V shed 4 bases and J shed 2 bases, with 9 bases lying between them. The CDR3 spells CASSSLNQETQYF. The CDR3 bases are TGTGCCAGCAGCTCTTTGAATCAAGAGACCCAGTACTTC.

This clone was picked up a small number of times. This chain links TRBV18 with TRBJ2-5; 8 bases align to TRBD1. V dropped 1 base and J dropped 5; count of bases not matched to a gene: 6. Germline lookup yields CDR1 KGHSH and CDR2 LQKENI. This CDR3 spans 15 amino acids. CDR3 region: CASSPLDDRGETQYF. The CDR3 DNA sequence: TGTGCCAGCTCACCACTCGATGACAGGGGCGAGACCCAGTACTTC. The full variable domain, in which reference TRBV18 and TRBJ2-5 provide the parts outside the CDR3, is NAGVMQNPRHLVRRRGQEARLRCSPMKGHSHVYWYRQLPEEGLKFMVYLQKENIIDESGMPKERFSAEFPKEGPSILRIQQVVRGDSAAYFCASSPLDDRGETQYFGPGTRLLVL.

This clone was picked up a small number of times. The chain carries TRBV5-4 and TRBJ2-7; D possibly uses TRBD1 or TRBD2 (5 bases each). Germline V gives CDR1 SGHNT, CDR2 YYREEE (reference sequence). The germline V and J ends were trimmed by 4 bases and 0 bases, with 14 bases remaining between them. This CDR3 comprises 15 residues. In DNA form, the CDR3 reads TGTGCCAGCAGCCCGGGACGACAGAGCTCCTACGAGCAGTACTTC. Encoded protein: CASSPGRQSSYEQYF.

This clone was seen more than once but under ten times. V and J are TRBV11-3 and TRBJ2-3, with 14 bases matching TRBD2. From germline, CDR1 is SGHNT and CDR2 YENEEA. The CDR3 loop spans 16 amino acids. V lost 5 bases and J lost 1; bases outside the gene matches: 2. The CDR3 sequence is CASSQGLAGGTDTQYF. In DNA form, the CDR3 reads TGTGCCAGCAGCCAGGGACTAGCGGGGGGCACAGATACGCAGTATTTT.

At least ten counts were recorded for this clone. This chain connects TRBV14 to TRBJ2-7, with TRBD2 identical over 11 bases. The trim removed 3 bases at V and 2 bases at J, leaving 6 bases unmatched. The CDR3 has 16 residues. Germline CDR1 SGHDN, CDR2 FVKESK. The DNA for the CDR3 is TGTGCCAGCAGCCACGGGGGGACTAGCGGAACCTACGAGCAGTACTTC. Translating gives CASSHGGTSGTYEQYF.

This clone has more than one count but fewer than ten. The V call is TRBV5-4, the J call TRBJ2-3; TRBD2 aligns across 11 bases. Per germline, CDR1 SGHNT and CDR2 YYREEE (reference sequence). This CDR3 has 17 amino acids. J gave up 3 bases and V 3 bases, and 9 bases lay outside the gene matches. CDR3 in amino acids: CASSSLLAGAGTDTQYF. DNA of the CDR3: TGTGCCAGCAGCTCTTTACTAGCGGGAGCTGGGACAGATACGCAGTATTTT. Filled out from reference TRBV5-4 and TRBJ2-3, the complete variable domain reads ETGVTQSPTHLIKTRGQQVTLRCSSQSGHNTVSWYQQALGQGPQFIFQYYREEENGRGNFPPRFSGLQFPNYSSELNVNALELDDSALYLCASSSLLAGAGTDTQYFGPGTRLTVL.

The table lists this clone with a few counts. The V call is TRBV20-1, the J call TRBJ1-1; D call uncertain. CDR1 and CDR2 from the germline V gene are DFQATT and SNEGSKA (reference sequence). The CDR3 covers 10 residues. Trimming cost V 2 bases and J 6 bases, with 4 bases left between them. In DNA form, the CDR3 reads TGCAGTGCTAGATTGGCTGAAGCTTTCTTT. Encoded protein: CSARLAEAFF.

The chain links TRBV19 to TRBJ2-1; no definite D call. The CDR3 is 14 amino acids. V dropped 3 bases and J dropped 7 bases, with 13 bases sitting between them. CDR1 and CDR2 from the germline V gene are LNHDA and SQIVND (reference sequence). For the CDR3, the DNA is TGTGCCAGTAGTATTGGAAGGGCTTGGAATGAGCAGTTCTTC. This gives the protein CASSIGRAWNEQFF.

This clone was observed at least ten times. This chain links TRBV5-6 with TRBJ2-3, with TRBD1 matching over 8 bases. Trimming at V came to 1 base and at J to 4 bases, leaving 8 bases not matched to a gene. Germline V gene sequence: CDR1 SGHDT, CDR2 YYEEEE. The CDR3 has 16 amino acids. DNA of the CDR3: TGTGCCAGCAGCTTGAACCGAGGACAGGGTTCAGATACGCAGTATTTT. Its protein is CASSLNRGQGSDTQYF.

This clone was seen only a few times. The CDR3 protein is CASSQVGTGYNEQFF. The CDR3 DNA follows: TGCGCCAGCAGCCAAGTGGGGACAGGTTATAATGAGCAGTTCTTC. The gene calls are TRBV4-3 and TRBJ2-1; 8 positions agree with TRBD1. Trimming at V came to 1 base and at J to 7 bases, leaving 6 bases not matched to a gene. This CDR3 is built from 15 residues. The V gene's germline CDR1 is LGHNA and CDR2 YSLEER.

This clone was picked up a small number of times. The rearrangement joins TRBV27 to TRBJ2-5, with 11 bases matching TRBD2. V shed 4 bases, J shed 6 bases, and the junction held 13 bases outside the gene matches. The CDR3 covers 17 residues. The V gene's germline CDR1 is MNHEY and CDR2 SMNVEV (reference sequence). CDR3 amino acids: CASSSTASGRPGKTQYF. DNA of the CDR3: TGTGCCAGCAGTTCAACGGCTAGCGGGAGGCCTGGGAAGACCCAGTACTTC.

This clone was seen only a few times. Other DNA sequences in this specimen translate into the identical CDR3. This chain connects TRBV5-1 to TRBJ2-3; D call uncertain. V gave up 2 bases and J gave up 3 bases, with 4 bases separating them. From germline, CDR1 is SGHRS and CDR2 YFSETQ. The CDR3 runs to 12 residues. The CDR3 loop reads CASSFLTDTQYF. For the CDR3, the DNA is TGCGCCAGCAGCTTCTTAACAGATACGCAGTATTTT.

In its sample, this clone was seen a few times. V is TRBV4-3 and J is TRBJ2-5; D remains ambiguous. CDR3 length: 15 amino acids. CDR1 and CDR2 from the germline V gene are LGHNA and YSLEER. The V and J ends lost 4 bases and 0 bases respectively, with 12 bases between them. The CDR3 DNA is TGCGCCAGCAGCCGGGCCGACGGCAACCAAGAGACCCAGTACTTC. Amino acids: CASSRADGNQETQYF.

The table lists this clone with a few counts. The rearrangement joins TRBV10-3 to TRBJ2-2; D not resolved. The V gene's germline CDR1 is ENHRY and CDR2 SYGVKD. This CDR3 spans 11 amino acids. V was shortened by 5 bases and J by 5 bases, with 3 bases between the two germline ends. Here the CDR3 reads CAISRTGELFF. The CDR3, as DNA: TGTGCCATCAGTAGGACCGGGGAGCTGTTTTTT.

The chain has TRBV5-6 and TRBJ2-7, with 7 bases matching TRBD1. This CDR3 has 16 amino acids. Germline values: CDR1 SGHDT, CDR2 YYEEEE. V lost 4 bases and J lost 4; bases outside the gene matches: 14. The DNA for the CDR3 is TGTGCCAGCAGCCCCCTCCTCTTAGGGGGCGGATACGAGCAGTACTTC. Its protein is CASSPLLLGGGYEQYF.

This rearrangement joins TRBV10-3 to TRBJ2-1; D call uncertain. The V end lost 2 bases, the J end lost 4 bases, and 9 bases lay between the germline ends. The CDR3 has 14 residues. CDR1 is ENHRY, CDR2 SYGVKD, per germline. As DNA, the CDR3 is TGTGCCATCAGTGAGGGGCAGAATTACAATGAGCAGTTCTTC. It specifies CAISEGQNYNEQFF.